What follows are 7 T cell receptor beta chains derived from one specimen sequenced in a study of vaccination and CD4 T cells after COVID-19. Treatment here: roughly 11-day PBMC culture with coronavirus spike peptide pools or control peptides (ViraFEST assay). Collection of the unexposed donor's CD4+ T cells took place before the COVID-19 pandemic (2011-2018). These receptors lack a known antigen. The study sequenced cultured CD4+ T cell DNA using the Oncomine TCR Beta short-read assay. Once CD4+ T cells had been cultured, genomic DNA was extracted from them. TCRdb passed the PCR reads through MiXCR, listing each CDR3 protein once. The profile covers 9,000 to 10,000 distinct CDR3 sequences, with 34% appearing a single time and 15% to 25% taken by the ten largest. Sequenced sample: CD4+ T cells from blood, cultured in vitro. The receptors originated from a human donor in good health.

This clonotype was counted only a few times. The CDR3 DNA follows: TGTGCCAGTAGCCCTAGCGGGGTTAGCTCCTACGAGCAGTACTTC. Translating it yields CASSPSGVSSYEQYF. The chain carries TRBV19 and TRBJ2-7; TRBD2 agrees at 9 bases. The J segment lost 0 bases and the V segment lost 6 bases, leaving 6 bases of the junction unmatched. The CDR3 is 15 residues long. Germline values: CDR1 LNHDA, CDR2 SQIVND (reference sequence). Full variable domain (missing parts from reference TRBV19 and TRBJ2-7): DGGITQSPKYLFRKEGQNVTLSCEQNLNHDAMYWYRQDPGQGLRLIYYSQIVNDFQKGDIAEGYSVSREKKESFPLTVTSAQKNPTAFYLCASSPSGVSSYEQYFGPGTRLTVT.

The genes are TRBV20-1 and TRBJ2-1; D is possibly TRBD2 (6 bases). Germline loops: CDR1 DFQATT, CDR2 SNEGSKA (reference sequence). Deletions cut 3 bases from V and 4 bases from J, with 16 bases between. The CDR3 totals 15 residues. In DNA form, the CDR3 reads TGCAGTGCTAGTCTCGCTAGCGAGATATACAATGAGCAGTTCTTC. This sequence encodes CSASLASEIYNEQFF.

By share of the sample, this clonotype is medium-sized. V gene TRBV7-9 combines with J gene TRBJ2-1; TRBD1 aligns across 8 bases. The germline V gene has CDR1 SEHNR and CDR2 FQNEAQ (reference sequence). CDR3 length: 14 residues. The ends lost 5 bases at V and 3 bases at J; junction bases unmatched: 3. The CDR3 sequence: CASSPDRVYNEQFF. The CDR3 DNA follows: TGTGCCAGCAGCCCGGACAGGGTCTACAATGAGCAGTTCTTC. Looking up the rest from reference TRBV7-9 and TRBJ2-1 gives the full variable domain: DTGVSQNPRHKITKRGQNVTFRCDPISEHNRLYWYRQTLGQGPEFLTYFQNEAQLEKSRLLSDRFSAERPKGSFSTLEIQRTEQGDSAMYLCASSPDRVYNEQFFGPGTRLTVL.

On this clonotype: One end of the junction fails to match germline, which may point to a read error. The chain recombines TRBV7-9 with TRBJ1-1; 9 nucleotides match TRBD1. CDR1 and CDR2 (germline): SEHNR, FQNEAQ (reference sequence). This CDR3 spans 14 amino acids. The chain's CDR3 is CASSWLQGATEVFF. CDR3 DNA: TGTGCCAGCAGCTGGCTACAGGGGGCCACTGAAGTTTTCTTT.

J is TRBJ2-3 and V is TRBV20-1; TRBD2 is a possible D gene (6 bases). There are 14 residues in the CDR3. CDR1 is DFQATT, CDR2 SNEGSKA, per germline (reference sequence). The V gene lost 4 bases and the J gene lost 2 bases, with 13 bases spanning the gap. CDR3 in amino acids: CSAKLLAATDTQYF. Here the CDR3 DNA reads TGCAGTGCTAAGTTACTAGCTGCCACAGATACGCAGTATTTT.

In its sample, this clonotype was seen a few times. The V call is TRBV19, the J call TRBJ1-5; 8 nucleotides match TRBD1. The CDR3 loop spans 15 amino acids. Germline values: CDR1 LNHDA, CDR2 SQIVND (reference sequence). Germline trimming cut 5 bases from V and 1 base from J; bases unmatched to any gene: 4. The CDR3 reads CASSAGQGSNQPQHF. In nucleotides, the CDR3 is TGTGCCAGTAGTGCCGGACAGGGCAGCAATCAGCCCCAGCATTTT.

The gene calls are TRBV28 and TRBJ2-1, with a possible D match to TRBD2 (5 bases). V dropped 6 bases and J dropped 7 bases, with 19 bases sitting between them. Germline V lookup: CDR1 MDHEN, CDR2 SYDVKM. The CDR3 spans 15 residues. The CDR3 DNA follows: TGTGCCAGCAGGGTAGGAGGCATAGCGAGAAATGAGCAGTTCTTC. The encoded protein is CASRVGGIARNEQFF.